A single sample gave rise to the 21 T cell receptor beta chains below, sequenced in a study of Ad26.COV2.S vaccination and SARS-CoV-2 variants. Treatment: roughly 20 received Ad26.COV2.S at low or high dose, single or two shots; about 5 received placebo; per-sample allocation not given. The samples were gathered on day 63 after the first injection of vaccine or placebo. Sequencing was performed with immunoSEQ multiplex PCR; in TCRdb, only in-frame clones are kept and a portion is missing. The sample contains about 220,000 clones, roughly 90% of which appear only once. The sequencing here drew on peripheral blood, taken in a trial of Ad26.COV2.S vaccine versus placebo. These receptors were collected from a person aged 18-60 years who received the Ad26.COV2.S COVID-19 vaccine or a placebo.

The J gene is TRBJ2-1, the V gene TRBV7-2, with 8 bases aligning to TRBD2. CDR1 SGHTA and CDR2 FQGNSA come from the germline V gene. V dropped 2 bases and J dropped 0; count of bases not matched to a gene: 9. This CDR3 is built from 18 residues. The CDR3 spells CASSLSVAGSSSYNEQFF. The CDR3 nucleotides are TGTGCCAGCAGCTTATCGGTAGCGGGGTCGAGCTCCTACAATGAGCAGTTCTTC.

This clone has just one count. Other DNA sequences in this sample translate to the same CDR3. V is TRBV7-9 and J is TRBJ2-7; TRBD2 agrees at 12 bases. Germline V gives CDR1 SEHNR, CDR2 FQNEAQ (reference sequence). The CDR3 covers 15 residues. With 4 bases clipped from V and 1 base from J, the junction kept 2 bases outside the gene matches. The CDR3: CASSSGLAGSYEQYF. The CDR3 bases are TGTGCCAGCAGCTCAGGACTAGCGGGGTCCTACGAGCAGTACTTC. Variable domain in full (rest from reference TRBV7-9 and TRBJ2-7): DTGVSQNPRHKITKRGQNVTFRCDPISEHNRLYWYRQTLGQGPEFLTYFQNEAQLEKSRLLSDRFSAERPKGSFSTLEIQRTEQGDSAMYLCASSSGLAGSYEQYFGPGTRLTVT.

On this clone: The sample has other DNA sequences that encode this CDR3 too. The V call is TRBV6-5, the J call TRBJ1-1; possibly TRBD1 for D (5 bases). The CDR3 has 14 amino acids. V lost 2 bases, J lost 1 base, and 8 bases lay in between. CDR1 and CDR2 (germline): MNHEY, SVGAGI. The CDR3: CASSYRGPNTEAFF. The CDR3 coding sequence is TGTGCCAGCAGTTACAGGGGTCCGAACACTGAAGCTTTCTTT.

V is TRBV15 and J is TRBJ2-7, with 8 bases matching TRBD1. This CDR3 spans 16 amino acids. Trimming took 2 bases from V and 4 from J; bases not matched to a gene: 10. CDR1 is LNHNV and CDR2 is YYDKDF in the germline V gene (reference sequence). The CDR3 reads CATSRSRTGSEYEQYF. The CDR3 DNA reads as TGTGCCACCAGCAGATCCAGGACAGGGTCGGAGTACGAGCAGTACTTC.

The V and J genes are TRBV19 and TRBJ1-5; possibly TRBD1 for D (5 bases). Trimming removed 9 bases from V and 1 base from J, with 16 bases in between. CDR1 LNHDA and CDR2 SQIVND come from the germline V gene (reference sequence). The CDR3 runs to 15 residues. The CDR3 loop is CASLTQGGSNQPQHF. In DNA, the CDR3 is TGTGCCAGCTTGACTCAGGGAGGGAGCAATCAGCCCCAGCATTTT. Drawing the rest from reference TRBV19 and TRBJ1-5, the complete variable domain is DGGITQSPKYLFRKEGQNVTLSCEQNLNHDAMYWYRQDPGQGLRLIYYSQIVNDFQKGDIAEGYSVSREKKESFPLTVTSAQKNPTAFYLCASLTQGGSNQPQHFGDGTRLSIL.

The chain couples TRBV6-5 to TRBJ1-3; D unresolved. The CDR3 runs to 14 residues. Germline assignment: CDR1 MNHEY and CDR2 SVGAGI. Trimming shortened V by 0 bases and J by 4 bases, and 7 bases separated the two germline ends. The DNA of the CDR3 is TGTGCCAGCAGTTACTCGTCTCAGGGAAACACCATATATTTT. It encodes CASSYSSQGNTIYF.

The J gene is TRBJ2-3, the V gene TRBV7-6; 10 positions match TRBD1. The V gene's germline CDR1 is SGHVS and CDR2 FNYEAQ. J gave up 5 bases and V 1 base, and 6 bases lay outside the gene matches. The CDR3 sequence is 16 residues long. CDR3 bases: TGTGCCAGCAGCTTAGGGACAGGGGGACTAGAAGATACGCAGTATTTT. This sequence encodes CASSLGTGGLEDTQYF.

This chain links TRBV5-4 with TRBJ1-2; 9 bases map to TRBD1. This CDR3 is built from 16 residues. Germline V gene sequence: CDR1 SGHNT, CDR2 YYREEE (reference sequence). V was clipped by 0 bases and J by 2 bases; unmatched bases: 5. The CDR3 spells CASSLGGQGLNYGYTF. CDR3 nucleotide sequence: TGTGCCAGCAGCTTGGGGGGACAGGGCCTCAACTATGGCTACACCTTC.

The rearrangement joins TRBV7-2 to TRBJ1-6; D unresolved. Germline loops: CDR1 SGHTA, CDR2 FQGNSA. The germline V and J ends were trimmed by 5 bases and 9 bases, with 8 bases remaining between them. The CDR3 is 12 amino acids. The CDR3 here is CASSPWTSPLHF. The CDR3, as DNA: TGTGCCAGCAGCCCCTGGACTTCACCCCTCCACTTT.

The chain links TRBV7-2 to TRBJ1-5; weak D call: TRBD1 (5 bases). V was shortened by 6 bases and J by 2 bases, with 14 bases between the two germline ends. This CDR3 is 15 amino acids long. Germline CDR1 is SGHTA and CDR2 is FQGNSA. The CDR3 bases are TGTGCCAGCAGGATCGGGGGAGTTGGCAATCAGCCCCAGCATTTT. Residues: CASRIGGVGNQPQHF.

V is TRBV5-1 and J is TRBJ2-2; D unclear. V lost 4 bases and J 2 bases, leaving 12 bases between the germline ends. The CDR3 has 15 residues. Per germline, CDR1 SGHRS and CDR2 YFSETQ. In nucleotides, the CDR3 is TGCGCCAGCAGCCCAATCCCCTTCAACACCGGGGAGCTGTTTTTT. Translated, it gives CASSPIPFNTGELFF.

The chain employs TRBV5-1 and TRBJ2-7; D perhaps matches TRBD1 (6 bases). The germline V gene has CDR1 SGHRS and CDR2 YFSETQ. Trimming left V 2 bases short and J 0 bases short, with 12 bases between. The CDR3 totals 15 residues. CDR3 coding DNA: TGCGCCAGCAGCTTCGGACAGCAGAGCTCCTACGAGCAGTACTTC. It encodes CASSFGQQSSYEQYF.

To note about this clone: Other DNA sequences within the sample encode an identical CDR3. The V gene is TRBV27, the J gene TRBJ2-7; maybe TRBD1 (6 bases). The V gene's germline CDR1 is MNHEY and CDR2 SMNVEV (reference sequence). The CDR3 loop spans 12 amino acids. The V gene lost 3 bases and the J gene lost 3 bases, with 6 bases spanning the gap. As DNA, the CDR3 is TGTGCCAGCAGTTTCAGGGGCTACGAGCAGTACTTC. It yields the protein CASSFRGYEQYF.

This clone was seen more than once but under ten times. The chain uses TRBV28 and TRBJ1-2, with D uncertain. The CDR3 is made up of 14 amino acids. Germline values: CDR1 MDHEN, CDR2 SYDVKM. V lost 4 bases and J 1 base, leaving 10 bases between the germline ends. CDR3 region: CASSSRGFNYGYTF. In nucleotides, the CDR3 is TGTGCCAGCAGTTCACGGGGATTTAACTATGGCTACACCTTC.

This chain joins TRBV27 and TRBJ2-7, with TRBD1 as a possible D gene (5 bases). V shed 6 bases and J shed 2 bases, with 14 bases lying between them. The CDR3 sequence is 14 residues long. CDR1 and CDR2 (germline): MNHEY, SMNVEV (reference sequence). The DNA of the CDR3 is TGTGCCAGCAGGGGGCCTAATGGGGCCTACGAGCAGTACTTC. It specifies CASRGPNGAYEQYF.

The chain is built from TRBV6-5 and TRBJ2-7, with D perhaps matching TRBD2 (5 bases). Trimming stripped 0 bases from V and 7 bases from J, with 16 bases between. There are 15 residues in the CDR3. Per the germline V gene, CDR1 is MNHEY and CDR2 is SVGAGI. CDR3 nucleotide sequence: TGTGCCAGCAGTTACTCAGAGGGCCCCTCAAGGGAGCAGTACTTC. Its protein is CASSYSEGPSREQYF.

The chain combines TRBV19 with TRBJ2-5; no clear D gene. The germline gives CDR1 LNHDA, CDR2 SQIVND (reference sequence). The CDR3 length is 11 residues. Trimming took 5 bases from V and 7 from J, leaving 8 bases between them. The CDR3 is CASSLGWTQYF. In nucleotides, the CDR3 is TGTGCCAGTAGTCTCGGTTGGACCCAGTACTTC.

The chain carries TRBV7-9 and TRBJ1-1; D is undetermined. CDR1 and CDR2 from the germline V gene are SEHNR and FQNEAQ (reference sequence). The V and J ends lost 5 bases and 4 bases respectively, with 11 bases between them. The CDR3 has 13 residues. Here the CDR3 DNA reads TGTGCCAGCAGCCCCTCAGCCGGCACTGAAGCTTTCTTT. It yields the protein CASSPSAGTEAFF.

The chain is built from TRBV4-3 and TRBJ1-3; 9 bases fit TRBD1. The length of the CDR3 is 17 residues. Per germline, CDR1 LGHNA and CDR2 YSLEER. Trimming at V came to 4 bases and at J to 2 bases, leaving 9 bases not matched to a gene. The CDR3 region is CASSLNDRGATGNTIYF. The CDR3 nucleotides read TGCGCCAGCAGCCTGAATGACAGGGGGGCTACTGGAAACACCATATATTTT.

The chain couples TRBV9 to TRBJ2-2; tentatively, D is TRBD2 (6 bases). V was clipped by 6 bases and J by 6 bases, with 15 bases between them. The CDR3 is made up of 14 amino acids. Per the germline V gene, CDR1 is SGDLS and CDR2 is YYNGEE. CDR3 bases: TGTGCCAGCACCGCCGGGGGAGTGGCCGGGGAGCTGTTTTTT. Amino acids: CASTAGGVAGELFF.

The chain combines TRBV7-2 with TRBJ2-3; tentatively, D is TRBD1 or TRBD2 (5 bases each). Per germline, CDR1 SGHTA and CDR2 FQGNSA. Trimming shortened V by 4 bases and J by 3 bases, and 14 bases separated the two germline ends. The CDR3 runs 15 residues. The CDR3 protein is CASSSPRGATDTQYF. The CDR3 DNA sequence: TGTGCCAGCAGCTCCCCGAGGGGAGCTACAGATACGCAGTATTTT.